Sequencing of this TCR beta chain was carried out in a study of T cells in Graves' hyperthyroidism and ophthalmopathy. Whole-study results and caveats: The model's output predicted ophthalmopathy at a median of roughly seven months prior to onset. Within blood appeared most thyroid clonotypes that had expanded above 0.001.

V gave up 0 bases and J gave up 4 bases, with 12 bases separating them. The germline gives CDR1 LNHNV, CDR2 YYDKDF (reference sequence). CDR3 size: 15 residues. The TCR beta CDR3 regions underwent amplification using RNA transcripts as the source. TCR CDR3 regions were first amplified by RT-PCR with HTBI primers. TCRdb called the multiplex PCR reads again in MiXCR, with one record for every CDR3 protein. In the table there are about 500,000 distinct CDR3 sequences, roughly a sixth of which are singletons. There are many counts of this clonotype. No antigen is known for it. Uncontrolled infection, other autoimmune disease, pregnancy and lactation each barred patients from inclusion.

The TCR sequence derives from a woman aged 25-40 years with Graves' ophthalmopathy. The V call is TRBV15, the J call TRBJ2-5, with no clear D. Sequenced material: blood. The CDR3 sequence: CATSRDGKPLETQYF. The DNA of the CDR3 is TGTGCCACCAGCAGAGATGGGAAACCTTTAGAGACCCAGTACTTC.